These 19 T cell receptor beta chains share one sample of origin, sequenced in a study of shared clonotypes between healthy human individuals. TCRdb's table, derived via immunoSEQ multiplex PCR, lists solely in-frame clones and lacks some. The sample carries roughly 500,000 clones, approximately 85% recorded once. The sample was PBMCs. Receptors were obtained from a woman between 40 and 50 years old in good health. Some clones in this sample may be carry-over from other donors' samples.

This clone was seen a single time. The chain is built from TRBV9 and TRBJ2-5, with TRBD2 matching 11 bases. The CDR3 totals 15 residues. CDR1 SGDLS and CDR2 YYNGEE come from the germline V gene. V shed 0 bases, J shed 4 bases, and the junction held 2 bases outside the gene matches. The CDR3 here is CASSVGLAGGETQYF. The CDR3 DNA sequence: TGTGCCAGCAGCGTAGGGCTAGCGGGGGGAGAGACCCAGTACTTC.

This clone appeared once. The DNA is omitted, as the CDR3 cannot be located on it reliably, and the CDR3 follows TCRdb's listing. V is TRBV21-1 and J is TRBJ1-3. TRBV21-1 is a pseudogene. Ends included, the CDR3 has 17 residues. This chain's CDR3 is CASSKVGGGSSGNTIYF.

This chain uses TRBV18 with TRBJ1-1, with D possibly TRBD1 on 5 matching bases. Trimming took off 4 bases at V and 1 base at J, with 7 bases between the two ends. The CDR3 runs to 13 residues. Germline values: CDR1 KGHSH, CDR2 LQKENI. CDR3 sequence: CASSQDTNTEAFF. CDR3 DNA: TGTGCCAGCTCACAGGACACGAACACTGAAGCTTTCTTT.

V gene TRBV4-1 combines with J gene TRBJ2-7; a possible D gene is TRBD2 (5 bases). Looked up from germline, CDR1 is MGHRA and CDR2 is YSYEKL. Trimming stripped 2 bases from V and 7 bases from J, with 18 bases between. The CDR3 spans 15 residues. The CDR3 protein is CASSQNWPGSREQYF. CDR3 nucleotide sequence: TGCGCCAGCAGCCAAAACTGGCCGGGATCGAGGGAGCAGTACTTC.

This chain joins TRBV9 and TRBJ2-5; 13 positions agree with TRBD2. Germline values: CDR1 SGDLS, CDR2 YYNGEE. The trim removed 0 bases at V and 4 bases at J, leaving 6 bases unmatched. The CDR3 loop spans 17 amino acids. The chain's CDR3 is CASSVGTRTSGRETQYF. CDR3 coding DNA: TGTGCCAGCAGCGTAGGAACGCGGACTAGCGGGAGAGAGACCCAGTACTTC.

This clone occurred a few times. The chain has TRBV28 and TRBJ1-2; tentative D call: TRBD1 (6 bases). Trimming removed 5 bases from V and 3 bases from J, with 13 bases in between. Germline V gene lookup returns CDR1 MDHEN and CDR2 SYDVKM. There are 14 residues in the CDR3. CDR3 region: CASSPDSKYYGYTF. The CDR3 nucleotides are TGTGCCAGCAGTCCGGACAGTAAATACTATGGCTACACCTTC.

The V gene is TRBV6-5, the J gene TRBJ1-2, with TRBD1 as a possible D gene (5 bases). CDR1 is MNHEY and CDR2 is SVGAGI in the germline V gene. V was trimmed by 5 bases and J by 0 bases, leaving 13 bases between them. CDR3 length equals 15 residues. The CDR3 loop reads CASSATGLSNYGYTF. The CDR3 DNA is TGTGCCAGCAGTGCTACAGGCCTGTCTAACTATGGCTACACCTTC.

This chain connects TRBV7-8 to TRBJ2-2, with 10 bases fitting TRBD2. Germline CDR1 SGHVS, CDR2 FQNEAQ. J lost 8 bases, V lost 1 base, and 10 bases had no gene match. The CDR3 loop spans 17 amino acids. The DNA of the CDR3 is TGTGCCAGCAGCTTAGATGGGAGCGGGAGGGCCGGAGGGGAGCTGTTTTTT. It is translated as CASSLDGSGRAGGELFF.

This chain uses TRBV5-1 with TRBJ2-2, with 8 bases fitting TRBD2. The CDR3 is 16 amino acids. V lost 3 bases, J lost 4 bases, and 8 bases stayed unmatched. The V gene's germline CDR1 is SGHRS and CDR2 YFSETQ. CDR3 loop: CASSSTGGPRTGELFF. In DNA form, the CDR3 reads TGCGCCAGCAGCTCCACGGGAGGGCCGCGCACCGGGGAGCTGTTTTTT.

This clone is a singleton in its sample. This chain links TRBV5-8 with TRBJ2-1; D gene uncertain. CDR1 and CDR2 from the germline V gene are SGHTS and YDEGEE. This CDR3 region has 16 residues. Trimming stripped 0 bases from V and 2 bases from J, with 12 bases between. CDR3 DNA sequence: TGTGCCAGCAGCTTGGTTGGGATTCCGACCTACAATGAGCAGTTCTTC. This gives the protein CASSLVGIPTYNEQFF.

This clone was seen a single time. The rearrangement links TRBV21-1 to TRBJ2-3; the table's D call TRBD2 went unverified against the DNA. TRBV21-1 is given as a pseudogene. CDR3 length: 13 amino acids. In nucleotides, the CDR3 is TGTGCCAGCAGCAAAGCCCGGGCAGATACGCAGTATTTT. Residues: CASSKARADTQYF.

This clone was found many times. DNA of the CDR3: TGTGCCAGCAGATCCCCGGGAGGGGAGTTCTTC. It translates to CASRSPGGEFF. The chain joins TRBV28 to TRBJ2-1; 8 positions agree with TRBD2. Germline lookup yields CDR1 MDHEN and CDR2 SYDVKM. The CDR3 is made up of 11 amino acids. The V segment lost 6 bases and the J segment 14 bases; nucleotides outside the gene matches: 6.

This chain connects TRBV4-2 to TRBJ1-1; 8 bases agree with TRBD1. Germline V gene sequence: CDR1 LGHNA, CDR2 YNFKEQ. V lost 3 bases, J lost 11 bases, and 8 bases stayed unmatched. The CDR3 is made up of 13 amino acids. The CDR3 protein is CASSQGDRGRAFF. The CDR3, as DNA: TGTGCCAGCAGCCAGGGAGACAGGGGAAGGGCTTTCTTT.

This chain joins TRBV5-1 and TRBJ2-6; possibly TRBD1 or TRBD2 for D (7 bases each). Deletions cut 4 bases from V and 0 bases from J, with 14 bases between. Germline assignment: CDR1 SGHRS and CDR2 YFSETQ. This CDR3 has 17 residues. Written as DNA, the CDR3 is TGCGCCAGCAGCGTTACAGGGGACTACTCTGGGGCCAACGTCCTGACTTTC. Amino acids: CASSVTGDYSGANVLTF.

V is TRBV5-1 and J is TRBJ1-2; D is possibly TRBD1 (6 bases). The CDR3 is 13 residues long. Germline V lookup: CDR1 SGHRS, CDR2 YFSETQ. Trimming took 0 bases from V and 4 from J, leaving 7 bases between them. CDR3 sequence (DNA): TGCGCCAGCAGCTTGGAGGGGGGCTATGGCTACACCTTC. Translating gives CASSLEGGYGYTF.

The count of this clone is one. The chain has TRBV10-3 and TRBJ2-3; D call uncertain. Trimming pared 4 bases from V and 1 base from J, leaving 15 bases between. CDR3 length: 16 amino acids. The germline V gene encodes CDR1 ENHRY and CDR2 SYGVKD. The CDR3, as DNA: TGTGCCATCAGTGTGGGTTCAGTCAGGCGCACAGATACGCAGTATTTT. Protein sequence: CAISVGSVRRTDTQYF.

V is TRBV18 and J is TRBJ1-1, with TRBD1 matching over 7 bases. Germline assignment: CDR1 KGHSH and CDR2 LQKENI. V was clipped by 1 base and J by 1 base; unmatched bases: 6. The CDR3 is 16 amino acids. CDR3 sequence: CASSPLWDSQNTEAFF. The CDR3 nucleotides read TGTGCCAGCTCACCACTGTGGGACAGCCAGAACACTGAAGCTTTCTTT.

The chain employs TRBV6-6 and TRBJ2-7, with 10 bases fitting TRBD2. From germline, CDR1 is MNHNY and CDR2 SVGAGI (reference sequence). V gave up 0 bases and J gave up 3 bases; unmatched junction bases: 5. The CDR3 length is 16 residues. The CDR3 region is CASSYSSLAGDYEQYF. CDR3 in DNA: TGTGCCAGCAGTTACTCCAGTCTAGCGGGAGACTACGAGCAGTACTTC.

The rearrangement joins TRBV12-1 to TRBJ2-1; the DNA was not used to check the table's D call, TRBD1. TRBV12-1 is a documented pseudogene. This CDR3 has 17 amino acids. The CDR3 DNA reads TGTGCCAGCAGCCGGAGAAGGGACACAACAACCTACAATGAGCAGTTCTTC. Its translation: CASSRRRDTTTYNEQFF.